These 10 T cell receptor beta chains came from one sample sequenced in a study of regulatory T cells in long-lasting Graves disease. Libraries of TCR beta came from iRepertoire HTBI primers plus Arm-PCR of CDR3 regions. TCRdb re-derived calls from the multiplex PCR reads in MiXCR, one entry per CDR3 protein. The sample has about 220,000 distinct CDR3 sequences; approximately 19% are singletons. Regarding time point: newly diagnosed GD, antithyroid drugs for less than 3 months. Extracted RNA from PBMCs served as the source of the TCR library. These records were also assigned to another study, of T cells in Graves' hyperthyroidism and ophthalmopathy.

The sequencing here drew on peripheral blood mononuclear cells (PBMCs), taken at new diagnosis, from a patient treated with antithyroid drugs. The receptor source for this set is a woman in her 30s with Graves disease.

The chain joins TRBV9 to TRBJ2-5; tentative D call: TRBD1 (6 bases). The CDR3 spans 15 residues. V dropped 3 bases and J dropped 5 bases, with 17 bases sitting between them. The germline V gene encodes CDR1 SGDLS and CDR2 YYNGEE. The CDR3 here is CASSEGAGVTETQYF. The CDR3 DNA is TGTGCCAGCAGCGAAGGGGCAGGGGTAACGGAGACCCAGTACTTC.

This clonotype was counted at least ten times. The chain joins TRBV19 to TRBJ2-7; possibly TRBD2 for D (5 bases). This CDR3 spans 15 amino acids. Looked up from germline, CDR1 is LNHDA and CDR2 is SQIVND (reference sequence). V lost 0 bases and J lost 6, with 15 bases in between. CDR3 loop: CASSIDRGSWREQYF. The DNA of the CDR3 is TGTGCCAGTAGTATAGATAGAGGGAGCTGGCGCGAGCAGTACTTC.

This chain joins TRBV13 and TRBJ1-3; 9 bases match TRBD1. The germline CDR1 and CDR2 sequences are PRHDT and FYEKMQ (reference sequence). The ends lost 5 bases at V and 3 bases at J; junction bases unmatched: 5. The CDR3 extends over 15 amino acids. Here the CDR3 reads CASSVQGAVGNTIYF. DNA for the CDR3: TGTGCCAGCAGCGTACAGGGGGCTGTTGGAAACACCATATATTTT.

With regard to this clonotype: This is likely an artifact of a read error, given a far larger clone one base away. This chain joins TRBV5-6 and TRBJ1-6; 9 nucleotides line up with TRBD1. The CDR3 loop spans 14 amino acids. J gave up 7 bases and V 10 bases, and 9 bases lay outside the gene matches. CDR1 and CDR2 (germline): SGHDT, YYEEEE. CDR3 in amino acids: CAGSWTGVNSPLHF. The DNA for the CDR3 is TGTGCCGGCTCATGGACAGGGGTAAATTCACCCCTCCACTTT.

This clonotype was observed a single time. The chain has TRBV9 and TRBJ2-3; D might be TRBD2 (6 bases). V gave up 2 bases and J gave up 1 base, with 11 bases separating them. CDR3 length equals 15 residues. Germline V CDR1 and CDR2: SGDLS, YYNGEE. CDR3 residues: CASSVTGDRTDTQYF. Written as DNA, the CDR3 is TGTGCCAGCAGCGTTACGGGAGACCGCACAGATACGCAGTATTTT. The full variable domain, with the rest looked up from reference TRBV9 and TRBJ2-3, is DSGVTQTPKHLITATGQRVTLRCSPRSGDLSVYWYQQSLDQGLQFLIQYYNGEERAKGNILERFSAQQFPDLHSELNLSSLELGDSALYFCASSVTGDRTDTQYFGPGTRLTVL.

The J gene is TRBJ2-2, the V gene TRBV28; D gene unclear. From germline, CDR1 is MDHEN and CDR2 SYDVKM. V lost 3 bases and J 4 bases, leaving 9 bases between the germline ends. The CDR3 has 14 amino acids. The CDR3 DNA reads TGTGCCAGCAGTTTGTACAGCCTCACCGGGGAGCTGTTTTTT. Translation gives CASSLYSLTGELFF.

The V and J genes are TRBV5-1 and TRBJ2-1; the match to TRBD2 covers 8 bases. The CDR3 has 18 amino acids. J gave up 1 base and V 1 base, and 10 bases lay outside the gene matches. Germline V gene data show CDR1 as SGHRS and CDR2 as YFSETQ. The CDR3 nucleotides read TGCGCCAGCAGCTTGATTGTTCCGGGACTAGGATCCTACAATGAGCAGTTCTTC. Amino acids: CASSLIVPGLGSYNEQFF.

V gene TRBV11-2 combines with J gene TRBJ1-1, with a weak D call TRBD1 (6 bases). Looked up from germline, CDR1 is SGHAT and CDR2 is FQNNGV. The CDR3 contains 15 residues. Trimming shortened V by 6 bases and J by 5 bases, and 19 bases separated the two germline ends. The CDR3 DNA is TGTGCCAGCAGGCCCGACAGGCCGGTAGGGACTGAAGCTTTCTTT. It encodes CASRPDRPVGTEAFF.

This clonotype has a count of ten or more. The chain combines TRBV7-9 with TRBJ1-5; D is ambiguous. The V and J ends lost 5 bases and 8 bases respectively, with 10 bases between them. Looked up from germline, CDR1 is SEHNR and CDR2 is FQNEAQ (reference sequence). The CDR3 runs to 12 residues. In DNA, the CDR3 is TGTGCCAGCAGCCGACCGTGGGAGCCCCAGCATTTT. Translation: CASSRPWEPQHF.

This clonotype was counted ten times or more. A junction end diverges from the germline sequence, so it may reflect a read error. The chain carries TRBV5-1 and TRBJ1-1; D not certain. Germline CDR1 and CDR2: SGHRS and YFSETQ. This CDR3 spans 15 amino acids. The CDR3 nucleotides are TGTGCCAGCAGCTTGGACGAGGACCTGAACACTGAAGCTTTCTTT. Protein product: CASSLDEDLNTEAFF. Together with reference TRBV5-1 and TRBJ1-1, the CDR3 gives the full variable domain: KAGVTQTPRYLIKTRGQQVTLSCSPISGHRSVSWYQQTPGQGLQFLFEYFSETQRNKGNFPGRFSGRQFSNSRSEMNVSTLELGDSALYLCASSLDEDLNTEAFFGQGTRLTVV.